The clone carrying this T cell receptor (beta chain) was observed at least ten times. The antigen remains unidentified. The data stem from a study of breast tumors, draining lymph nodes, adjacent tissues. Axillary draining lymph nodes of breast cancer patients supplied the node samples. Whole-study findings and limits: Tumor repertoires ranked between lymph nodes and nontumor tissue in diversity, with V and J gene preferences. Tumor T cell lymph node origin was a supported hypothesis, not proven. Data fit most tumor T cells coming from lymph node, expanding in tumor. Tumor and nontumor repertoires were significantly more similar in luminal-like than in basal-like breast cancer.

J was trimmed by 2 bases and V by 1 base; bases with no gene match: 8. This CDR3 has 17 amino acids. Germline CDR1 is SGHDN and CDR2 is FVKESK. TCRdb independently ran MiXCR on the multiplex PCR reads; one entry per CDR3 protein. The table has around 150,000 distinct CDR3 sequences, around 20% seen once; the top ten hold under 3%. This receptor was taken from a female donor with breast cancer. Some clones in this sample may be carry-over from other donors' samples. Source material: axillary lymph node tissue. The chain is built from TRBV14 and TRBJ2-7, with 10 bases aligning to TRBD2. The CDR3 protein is CASSQGSSGSSPYEQYF. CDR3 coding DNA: TGTGCCAGCAGCCAAGGGTCTAGCGGGAGTTCGCCCTACGAGCAGTACTTC.